This TCR beta chain was identified during a study of early T cells in non-severe SARS-CoV-2 infection. Study-level background: Bulk RNA from unsorted whole blood was sequenced; chains were unpaired.

Unique molecular identifiers were attached to individual cDNA molecules. One entry per CDR3 protein results from TCRdb running MiXCR on the 5' RACE reads. The sample shows about 99,000 distinct CDR3 sequences, roughly 17% of them seen only once. Trimming removed 0 bases from V and 8 bases from J, with 11 bases in between. Looked up from germline, CDR1 is SGHRS and CDR2 is YFSETQ. This CDR3 has 13 residues. The chain joins TRBV5-1 to TRBJ1-2; possibly TRBD1 for D (5 bases). Sequencing used whole blood. The TCR comes from an adult who was a healthcare worker with PCR-confirmed SARS-CoV-2 infection or an uninfected control (not recorded which). Here the CDR3 reads CASSLEGLRGYTF. CDR3 bases: TGCGCCAGCAGCTTGGAGGGACTGAGGGGCTACACCTTC.